Listed below are T cell receptor beta chains from one sample, sequenced in a study of identical twins. TCRdb redid the calling of the 5' RACE reads with MiXCR, one entry per CDR3 protein. Found here are a few hundred thousand distinct CDR3 sequences, roughly 15% of them singletons; the top ten hold 0.35% to 0.45%. This sample was also put to use in a study of yellow fever vaccine responses in identical twins.

Input material: CD4+ T cells sorted from blood. The receptor set was obtained from a woman aged 18 to 35 in good health. Each CDR3 is given with its conserved first and last residue. D genes are given only for firm matches. Size tells how often a clone was seen (once, few, many) or the class of an expanded clone, and some rows leave it out.

NA	TRBV14	NA	TRBJ2-5	TGTGCCAGCAGCCAAGAACAGGGCTCGACACAAGAGACCCAGTACTTC	CASSQEQGSTQETQYF
NA	TRBV28	NA	TRBJ2-7	TGTGCCAGCAGTTGGTTTGGCGAGCAGTACTTC	CASSWFGEQYF
NA	TRBV6-6	NA	TRBJ1-1	TGTGCCAGCAGCCACAGATTTGGGGCTTTCTTT	CASSHRFGAFF
NA	TRBV7-2	few	TRBJ1-1	TGTGCCAGCAGCTTAGCTTCCGTTGGCAGGGAGAACACTGAAGCTTTCTTT	CASSLASVGRENTEAFF
NA	TRBV12-3/TRBV12-4	few	TRBJ2-5	TGTGCCAGCAGTTTAAAGACGCGGGAGACCCAGTACTTC	CASSLKTRETQYF
TRBD2	TRBV20-1	few	TRBJ2-7	TGCAGTGCAAAACCCGGGACTAACCAATACGAGCAGTACTTC	CSAKPGTNQYEQYF
NA	TRBV12-3/TRBV12-4	NA	TRBJ1-1	TGTGCCAGCAGTTTAATCAGGCCGGGCACTGAAGCTTTCTTT	CASSLIRPGTEAFF
NA	TRBV20-1	NA	TRBJ2-7	TGCAGTGCTAGAGATCGAAAGGGAGTATTCGACGAGCAGTACTTC	CSARDRKGVFDEQYF
NA	TRBV5-1	NA	TRBJ2-1	TGCGCCAGCAGCCAACTAGCAGTGATCTCCAGCAATGAGCAGTTCTTC	CASSQLAVISSNEQFF
TRBD2	TRBV20-1	few	TRBJ2-3	TGCAGTGCTAGACCCTTGCTACTAGCGGGGGCCGACACAGATACGCAGTATTTT	CSARPLLLAGADTDTQYF
TRBD1	TRBV16	NA	TRBJ2-3	TGTGCCAGCAGCCAAGCCTCCAGGGGGCCAACAGATACGCAGTATTTT	CASSQASRGPTDTQYF
NA	TRBV20-1	few	TRBJ2-3	TGCAGTGCTAGAGATCCCGTAGTGGATACGCAGTATTTT	CSARDPVVDTQYF
NA	TRBV10-3	few	TRBJ2-7	TGTGCCATCAGTGAGTCGGTCACCTCGAATGGGCAGTACTTC	CAISESVTSNGQYF
NA	TRBV18	NA	TRBJ2-3	TGTGCCAGCTCTGGGACTCCAACCTCAGATACGCAGTATTTT	CASSGTPTSDTQYF
TRBD1	TRBV9	NA	TRBJ2-2	TGTGCCAGCAGCGTAGGACAGGGAATCGGGGAGCTGTTTTTT	CASSVGQGIGELFF
NA	TRBV27	many	TRBJ2-1	TGTGCCAGCAGTTTAGGGGGGAACTCCTACAATGAGCAGTTCTTC	CASSLGGNSYNEQFF
NA	TRBV5-1	NA	TRBJ2-5	TGCGCCAGCAGCCCCTGGACAGTTCAAGAGACCCAGTACTTC	CASSPWTVQETQYF
TRBD2	TRBV14	NA	TRBJ2-3	TGTGCCAGCAGCCAACTCTCGCCTCTAGCGGGAAGCACAGATACGCAGTATTTT	CASSQLSPLAGSTDTQYF
NA	TRBV5-6	few	TRBJ2-2	TGTGCCAGCAGCCTACAGTCCTTGGGGATTTACGAAACCGGGGAGCTGTTTTTT	CASSLQSLGIYETGELFF
NA	TRBV7-9	many	TRBJ1-1	TGTGCCAGCAGCTCGAGGGACAAGAACACTGAAGCTTTCTTT	CASSSRDKNTEAFF
NA	TRBV24-1	NA	TRBJ2-1	TGTGCCACCAGTGACGTTTCCAGCGGCCACAATGAGCAGTTCTTC	CATSDVSSGHNEQFF
TRBD1	TRBV29-1	few	TRBJ1-2	TGCAGCGTTGTACAGGGGTTAAACTATGGCTACACCTTC	CSVVQGLNYGYTF
TRBD2	TRBV3-1	few	TRBJ2-3	TGTGCCAGCACTAGCGGGCGTACTAGCACAGATACGCAGTATTTT	CASTSGRTSTDTQYF
TRBD1	TRBV20-1	few	TRBJ1-4	TGCAGTGCGGCGGACAGGAGATCTGAAAAACTGTTTTTT	CSAADRRSEKLFF
NA	TRBV6-2/TRBV6-3	NA	TRBJ2-1	TGTGCCAGCAAAAGGTCTAGCATAAATGAGCAGTTCTTC	CASKRSSINEQFF
NA	TRBV11-2	few	TRBJ2-3	TGTGCCAGCAGCTTAGATTTATGGGGAATCGGATCCACAGATACGCAGTATTTT	CASSLDLWGIGSTDTQYF
NA	TRBV7-3	many	TRBJ2-3	TGTGCCAGCAGCCTGGGGATCACAGATACGCAGTATTTT	CASSLGITDTQYF
TRBD1	TRBV24-1	few	TRBJ1-1	TGTGCCACCAGTCCGACAGGGGTGAACACTGAAGCTTTCTTT	CATSPTGVNTEAFF
NA	TRBV6-5	many	TRBJ1-5	TGTGCCAGCAGTTACTCGTCGCGGCAGCCCCAGCATTTT	CASSYSSRQPQHF
NA	TRBV11-2	few	TRBJ2-1	TGTGCCAGCACCCGTGGGGTCAATGAGCAGTTCTTC	CASTRGVNEQFF
NA	TRBV10-1	NA	TRBJ1-5	TGCGCCAGCAGTGAGTCGGTTTATCAGCCCCAGCATTTT	CASSESVYQPQHF
NA	TRBV12-3/TRBV12-4	NA	TRBJ2-3	TGTGCCAGCACTCCCCCGGGATTCAACACAGATACGCAGTATTTT	CASTPPGFNTDTQYF
TRBD2	TRBV7-8	NA	TRBJ2-1	TGTGCCAGCAGCTTCAGGACTAGCGGCACTAGCTCCTACAATGAGCAGTTCTTC	CASSFRTSGTSSYNEQFF
NA	TRBV15	NA	TRBJ1-5	TGTGCCACCAGCAGAGTTGGGGTCTGGGAGCCCCAGCATTTT	CATSRVGVWEPQHF
TRBD1	TRBV25-1	NA	TRBJ2-7	TGTGCCAGCAGCCCGACAGGGGCCCACTACGAGCAGTACTTC	CASSPTGAHYEQYF
TRBD1	TRBV10-1	NA	TRBJ2-7	TGCGCCAGCAGTGAGTCGGGTTCACAGGGGACCTACGAGCAGTACTTC	CASSESGSQGTYEQYF
NA	TRBV5-1	few	TRBJ1-6	TGCGCCAGCAGCGGTTCCGGCTCCTATAATTCACCCCTCCACTTT	CASSGSGSYNSPLHF
NA	TRBV6-5	few	TRBJ1-3	TGTGCCAGCAGTTATGGTACTCGTGGAAACACCATATATTTT	CASSYGTRGNTIYF
NA	TRBV20-1	NA	TRBJ2-7	TGCAGTGCTACTACTAGCTCCTACGAGCAGTACTTC	CSATTSSYEQYF
NA	TRBV24-1	NA	TRBJ1-1	TGTGCCACCAGAGGGACCCCGGGTGGGACTGAAGCTTTCTTT	CATRGTPGGTEAFF
TRBD2	TRBV28	few	TRBJ2-4	TGTGCCAGCAGTGATGGGACTACAAAAAACATTCAGTACTTC	CASSDGTTKNIQYF
TRBD2	TRBV7-6	few	TRBJ2-5	TGTGCCAGCAGCTTATTTGGGCCTCGGGCTAGCGGGGGTTCCCAAGAGACCCAGTACTTC	CASSLFGPRASGGSQETQYF
TRBD2	TRBV3-1	few	TRBJ2-2	TGTGCCAGCAGCCAACTTAGCGGGGGCACCGGGGAGCTGTTTTTT	CASSQLSGGTGELFF